This T cell receptor (beta chain) was captured in a study of cytomegalovirus exposure and HLA in healthy donors. Study details: In a previous analysis, 95 million to 130 million unique TCR beta sequences were found from 150 million to 200 million T cells. As released early, the data held about 85 million unique TCRs from HLA-typed donors.

Comment on this clone: Its specificity is not known.

60 Vbeta and 13 Jbeta primers were used in PCR. The repertoire was sequenced with immunoSEQ multiplex PCR; TCRdb's copy has only in-frame clones and lacks some. The sample lists approximately 150,000 clones; around two thirds were seen once. Germline CDR1 WNHNN, CDR2 SYGVQD (reference sequence). The V end lost 0 bases, the J end lost 6 bases, and 9 bases lay between the germline ends. The CDR3 length is 14 residues. Study results and caveats: One variant, a missense change in DCLRE1C, was linked in a later analysis to TCR beta V- and J-gene trimming.

The receptor was isolated from a man aged 30 to 45 in good health and CMV-seropositive. The specimen was PBMCs. The chain combines TRBV10-1 with TRBJ2-1, with D maybe TRBD2 (5 bases). CDR3 sequence (DNA): TGCGCCAGCAGTGAGTCAGGGAGTCCCAATGAGCAGTTCTTC. It encodes CASSESGSPNEQFF.